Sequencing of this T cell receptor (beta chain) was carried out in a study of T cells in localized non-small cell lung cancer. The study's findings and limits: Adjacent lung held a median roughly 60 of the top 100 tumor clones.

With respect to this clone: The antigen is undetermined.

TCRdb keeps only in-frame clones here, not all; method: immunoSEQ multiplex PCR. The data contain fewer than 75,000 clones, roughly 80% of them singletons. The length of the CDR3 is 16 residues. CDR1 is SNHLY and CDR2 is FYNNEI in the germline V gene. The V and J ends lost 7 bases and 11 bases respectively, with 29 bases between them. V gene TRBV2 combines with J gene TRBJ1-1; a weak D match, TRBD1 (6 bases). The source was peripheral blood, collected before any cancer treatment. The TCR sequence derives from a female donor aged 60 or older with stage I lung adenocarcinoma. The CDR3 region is CASTGIAKGDSYIAFF. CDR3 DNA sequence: TGTGCCAGCACGGGCATAGCTAAGGGGGACTCGTACATTGCTTTCTTT.